The T cell receptor (beta chain) described here comes from a study of CD8+ T cells in alopecia areata. Remarks on this clone: Its target is not known.

Trimming cost V 6 bases and J 4 bases, with 15 bases left between them. Germline values: CDR1 MDHEN, CDR2 SYDVKM. This CDR3 is 14 amino acids long. General study findings and limits: Sequencing of scalp samples also includes resident alphabeta T cells from normal skin. TCR sharing was clearer in mice than between patients, perhaps partly owing to patient HLA diversity.

RNA, once extracted, was reverse transcribed into cDNA for use as the sequencing template. Data came from immunoSEQ multiplex PCR; TCRdb stores just in-frame clones and leaves some out. Among some 31,000 clones listed, about 74% were seen once. This receptor was identified in a human donor with alopecia areata. Sequencing input: NKG2D-low CD8+ T cells sorted from blood. The chain links TRBV28 to TRBJ1-2, with a possible D match to TRBD1 (6 bases). The CDR3 spells CASRVRGSGYGYTF. CDR3 nucleotides: TGTGCCAGCAGGGTTAGGGGGTCCGGCTATGGCTACACCTTC.